The sequence of this T cell receptor beta chain was determined in a study of blood T cells in healthy people across ages (dated by TCRdb to about 2015). About the study as a whole: In model experiments, template switching captured roughly one uniquely barcoded TCR beta cDNA molecule for every two T cells. To track age-related changes in TCR beta repertoire diversity, the study relied on deep sequencing normalized with unique cDNA molecular identifiers. Four age groups were formed from the donors: young (average approximately 15 years), middle-aged (approximately 41), aged (under 70) and long-lived (about 75). To avoid experimental bias, donors of different ages were distributed randomly across sequencing lanes. The study analyzed two additional independent replicas of 1 million unique cDNA reads from the same blood draw for two donors, one aged 18 to 30 and one aged 80 or older.

Systemically healthy Caucasian individuals from Russia, around 38 in total and aged roughly 6 to 100 years, were included as donors. Around 10 milliliters of peripheral blood were collected from each donor into EDTA-treated Vacutainer tubes. Ficoll-Paque density-gradient centrifugation was used to isolate PBMCs, with at least 6 million obtained per sample. Trizol reagent was used to extract total RNA from PBMCs, with at least 6 micrograms per sample. For every donor, flow cytometry on a PBMC aliquot measured the percentage of naive CD45RAhigh/CD27high T cells. Trimming removed 3 bases from V and 6 bases from J; the gene matches leave 8 bases unexplained. The CDR3 covers 14 residues, taking in both the cysteine and the phenylalanine. The CDR3 DNA has 42 bases and is translated from base 1. The germline V gene (reference sequence) specifies DFQATT as CDR1 and SNEGSKA as CDR2. Overall results and qualifications from the work: The percentage of naive T cells measured by flow cytometry correlated strongly with observed TCR beta diversity. The long-lived group showed more naive CD4+ T cells, fewer expanded clones and increased TCR diversity than the aged group, suggesting age selection. Estimates of total diversity based on one million sequenced T cells were regarded as lower bounds and as underestimates. Because the CMV infection status of the donors was unknown, age-related changes in expanded clonotypes may potentially have been confounded. Observed TCR beta diversity per million T cells fell roughly linearly with age, and a significant reduction was already apparent by age around 39. Since profiling was done on bulk unsorted PBMCs, naive and antigen-experienced compartments could not be conclusively compared.

The library was obtained by 5' RACE. The reads were generated on an Illumina HiSeq 2500. A second about 7 to 12 cycle PCR used a sample-barcoded 5' primer and a J-beta primer mix. A unique molecular identifier was introduced onto each TCR beta cDNA molecule by a template-switch 5' adaptor carrying 12 random nucleotides. Each sample yielded at least 2.5 million CDR3-containing paired-end reads. First-strand cDNA was synthesized from all RNA with the Mint cDNA synthesis kit, primed by a TRBC-specific oligonucleotide. After uracil-DNA glycosylase treatment, a first 18-cycle PCR used universal primers M1SS and BC2_uni_R on all cDNA. The source study handled its data this way. For normalization, 1 million high-quality reads were randomly selected from each sample, with every read carrying a distinct molecular identifier. Reads with shared molecular identifiers were discarded instead of being binned into consensus sequences. MiTCR, run with a Q25 quality threshold and the strictest error-elimination algorithm, handled CDR3 identification, clonotype clustering and error correction. A nonparametric unseen species model with Euler transformation was used to estimate a lower bound on total TCR beta diversity. Starting from the raw public reads, TCRdb applied fastp trimming at Q25, assembled clones with MiXCR and retained in-frame beta chains. Each CDR3 protein gets just one entry, which takes the most common genes and DNA from the rows behind it. The V and J calls and clone size come from TCRdb's table, not from the authors' own analysis. For this sample there are 1.5 million to 2 million distinct CDR3 sequences; approximately 30% appear just once. Roughly 8% of the sample is in the top ten clones.

This clonotype was seen at least ten times. Its antigen has not been determined. Nothing much larger sits one base from this clone, and base qualities are not available. The chain was built from TRBV20-1 and TRBJ2-3, with TRBD2 identical over 8 junction bases. Sequencing was performed on blood. The clonotype comes from a woman aged 25 to 39 in good health. The bases are TGCAGTGCTAGGCTACGGGAGCGGGGGGATACGCAGTATTTT. Its product reads: CSARLRERGDTQYF.